The 27 T cell receptor beta chains in this list originate from one sample, sequenced in a study of Ad26.COV2.S vaccination and SARS-CoV-2 variants. Noted treatment: about 20 received Ad26.COV2.S at low or high dose, single or two shots; 5 received placebo; per-sample allocation not given. Each sample was drawn 63 days after the first injection (of vaccine or placebo). Clones were sequenced by immunoSEQ multiplex PCR, and TCRdb holds only the in-frame ones, with some missing. This table holds hundreds of thousands of clones, 80% to 90% found once. The source was peripheral blood, collected in a trial of Ad26.COV2.S vaccine versus placebo. These receptors came from a person between 18 and 65 years old who received the Ad26.COV2.S COVID-19 vaccine or a placebo.

In DNA, the CDR3 is TGCAGTGCGACAATGCGCGAGCAGTACTTC. Translation gives CSATMREQYF. This chain joins TRBV20-1 and TRBJ2-7; D remains unclear. Germline V gene data show CDR1 as DFQATT and CDR2 as SNEGSKA (reference sequence). CDR3 size: 10 residues. V lost 6 bases and J lost 6, with 9 bases in between.

This chain joins TRBV27 and TRBJ2-1; maybe TRBD1 (6 bases). The CDR3 sequence is 14 residues long. The ends were cut back, 5 bases at V and 2 bases at J, with 10 bases in the middle. CDR1 MNHEY and CDR2 SMNVEV come from the germline V gene (reference sequence). The CDR3 nucleotides are TGTGCCAGCAGTCGAGGGACAACCTACAATGAGCAGTTCTTC. It codes for CASSRGTTYNEQFF.

The CDR3 DNA reads as TGCGCCAGCAGCTTGGGTGAGGGGATGGAGCCCCAGCATTTT. Protein: CASSLGEGMEPQHF. The chain links TRBV5-1 to TRBJ1-5, with D possibly TRBD1 on 5 matching bases. V was clipped by 0 bases and J by 8 bases, with 12 bases between them. Germline CDR1 and CDR2: SGHRS and YFSETQ. The CDR3 has 14 amino acids.

This chain uses TRBV25-1 with TRBJ1-1, with D unresolved. The V and J ends lost 4 bases and 0 bases respectively, with 6 bases between them. Germline V gene lookup returns CDR1 MGHDK and CDR2 SYGVNS. The CDR3 runs to 13 residues. The DNA for the CDR3 is TGTGCCAGCAGTGCTGGCATGAACACTGAAGCTTTCTTT. This sequence encodes CASSAGMNTEAFF. The variable domain in full, with the rest retrieved from reference TRBV25-1 and TRBJ1-1, is EADIYQTPRYLVIGTGKKITLECSQTMGHDKMYWYQQDPGMELHLIHYSYGVNSTEKGDLSSESTVSRIRTEHFPLTLESARPSHTSQYLCASSAGMNTEAFFGQGTRLTVV.

The table lists this clone with a count of one. Additional DNA sequences in this sample encode the identical CDR3. The rearrangement links TRBV5-6 to TRBJ1-2, with 7 positions matching TRBD1. Germline loops: CDR1 SGHDT, CDR2 YYEEEE. After removal of 4 bases from V and 4 bases from J, the junction contained 4 bases not matched to a gene. This CDR3 is built from 13 residues. CDR3 sequence: CASSLDRSYGYTF. The CDR3, as DNA: TGTGCCAGCAGCCTGGACAGGTCCTATGGCTACACCTTC.

CDR3 region: CSVEDTEKRGLSYNEQFF. For the CDR3, the DNA is TGCAGCGTTGAAGATACTGAGAAGCGGGGGTTATCCTACAATGAGCAGTTCTTC. The gene calls are TRBV29-1 and TRBJ2-1, with TRBD2 matching 8 bases. This CDR3 is 18 amino acids long. Trimming cost V 0 bases and J 1 base; bases outside gene matches: 11. Per the germline V gene, CDR1 is SQVTM and CDR2 is ANQGSEA.

The chain has TRBV7-8 and TRBJ2-5; D gene unclear. The V and J ends lost 3 bases and 7 bases respectively, with 9 bases between them. The CDR3 runs to 12 residues. From germline, CDR1 is SGHVS and CDR2 FQNEAQ. The CDR3 loop is CASSFSVGTQYF. The CDR3 DNA follows: TGTGCCAGCAGCTTTAGTGTGGGGACCCAGTACTTC.

The rearrangement links TRBV6-1 to TRBJ2-5; 11 bases align to TRBD2. Trimming cost V 3 bases and J 2 bases; bases outside gene matches: 2. Per germline, CDR1 MNHNS and CDR2 SASEGT. CDR3 length equals 15 residues. This CDR3 is CASSEASGGQETQYF. The CDR3 nucleotides are TGTGCCAGCAGTGAGGCTAGCGGGGGGCAAGAGACCCAGTACTTC.

The chain is built from TRBV3-1 (or the pseudogene TRBV3-2) and TRBJ2-3, with D perhaps given as TRBD1 or TRBD2 (5 bases each). The CDR3 extends over 19 amino acids. V shed 6 bases and J shed 4 bases, with 29 bases lying between them. Germline V gives CDR1 LGHDT, CDR2 YNNKEL (reference sequence). The CDR3 loop is CASSPLGTKIGPNSDTQYF. Here the CDR3 DNA reads TGTGCCAGCAGTCCATTGGGGACCAAAATTGGTCCTAATTCAGATACGCAGTATTTT.

In the case of this clone: The sample has other DNA sequences that encode this CDR3 too. The rearrangement links TRBV27 to TRBJ2-2, with unresolved D. In germline, CDR1 is MNHEY, CDR2 SMNVEV (reference sequence). This CDR3 region has 14 residues. Deletions cut 3 bases from V and 0 bases from J, with 5 bases between. The CDR3 protein is CASSFGANTGELFF. Written as DNA, the CDR3 is TGTGCCAGCAGTTTTGGGGCGAACACCGGGGAGCTGTTTTTT.

The chain uses TRBV7-2 and TRBJ1-1, with TRBD1 as a possible D gene (5 bases). The CDR3 spans 15 residues. Germline V lookup: CDR1 SGHTA, CDR2 FQGNSA. Trimming left V 5 bases short and J 1 base short, with 14 bases between. The CDR3 spells CASSTRTSTNTEAFF. The CDR3 region has the DNA TGTGCCAGCAGCACACGGACATCGACGAACACTGAAGCTTTCTTT.

The rearrangement joins TRBV6-1 to TRBJ1-5; 7 bases agree with TRBD1. The CDR3 is made up of 15 amino acids. CDR1 is MNHNS, CDR2 SASEGT, per germline. The V gene end was trimmed by 2 bases and the J gene end by 1 base; junction bases not matched to a gene: 2. CDR3 nucleotide sequence: TGTGCCAGCAGTGAAAACAGGGGCAGCAATCAGCCCCAGCATTTT. Translated, it gives CASSENRGSNQPQHF.

This clone was observed once. The gene calls are TRBV2 and TRBJ1-1; perhaps TRBD1 as D (6 bases). Trimming left V 8 bases short and J 2 bases short, with 15 bases between. The germline V gene encodes CDR1 SNHLY and CDR2 FYNNEI. The CDR3 spans 14 residues. The CDR3, as DNA: TGTGCCAGCGTTATGGACAGTCCCAACACTGAAGCTTTCTTT. This gives the protein CASVMDSPNTEAFF.

The chain combines TRBV10-1 with TRBJ2-7; perhaps TRBD2 as D (6 bases). This CDR3 contains 14 residues. With 3 bases removed from V and 4 bases from J, the gap between germline ends came to 13 bases. Germline lookup yields CDR1 WNHNN and CDR2 SYGVQD (reference sequence). In nucleotides, the CDR3 is TGCGCCAGCAGTGAATTCGAGGGAGGTTACGAGCAGTACTTC. It specifies CASSEFEGGYEQYF.

The genes are TRBV5-1 and TRBJ2-2; D assignment may be TRBD1 or TRBD2 (6 bases each). The CDR3 loop spans 15 amino acids. The V end lost 5 bases, the J end lost 0 bases, and 11 bases lay between the germline ends. Germline V lookup: CDR1 SGHRS, CDR2 YFSETQ. DNA of the CDR3: TGCGCCAGCAGGCGGGACATCTCGAACACCGGGGAGCTGTTTTTT. Translating gives CASRRDISNTGELFF.

The gene calls are TRBV6-5 and TRBJ1-2; D perhaps matches TRBD1 (5 bases). Germline V gives CDR1 MNHEY, CDR2 SVGAGI. This CDR3 contains 14 residues. Trimming stripped 7 bases from V and 3 bases from J, with 15 bases between. DNA of the CDR3: TGTGCCAGCACCACGGGGGGAGGCGACTATGGCTACACCTTC. It yields the protein CASTTGGGDYGYTF.

V gene TRBV6-5 combines with J gene TRBJ1-5; D is unresolved. V lost 5 bases and J lost 5, with 10 bases in between. The CDR3 has 13 amino acids. Germline-derived CDR1 and CDR2 are MNHEY and SVGAGI. CDR3 amino acids: CASSRQLDQPQHF. CDR3 nucleotides: TGTGCCAGCAGTAGACAATTGGATCAGCCCCAGCATTTT.

The chain links TRBV7-3 to TRBJ2-7; the match to TRBD2 covers 8 bases. The CDR3 sequence is 15 residues long. V gave up 4 bases and J gave up 2 bases; unmatched junction bases: 7. Germline CDR1 is SGHTA and CDR2 is FQGTGA. CDR3: CASSSGGSGAYEQYF. The CDR3 DNA follows: TGTGCCAGCAGCTCTGGCGGTAGCGGGGCCTACGAGCAGTACTTC.

This rearrangement joins TRBV25-1 to TRBJ2-5; TRBD1 or TRBD2 may be the D gene (5 bases each). The CDR3 has 17 amino acids. V lost 4 bases and J 2 bases, leaving 20 bases between the germline ends. CDR1 is MGHDK, CDR2 SYGVNS, per germline. CDR3 in amino acids: CASSGLVGDPLQETQYF. The CDR3, as DNA: TGTGCCAGCAGTGGACTGGTAGGGGACCCTCTACAAGAGACCCAGTACTTC.

Only one count was recorded for this clone. The same CDR3 arises from other DNA sequences in this sample as well. The chain uses TRBV6-6 and TRBJ1-6, with a possible D match to TRBD1 (6 bases). Germline V gene data show CDR1 as MNHNY and CDR2 as SVGAGI (reference sequence). V was pared by 0 bases and J by 7 bases, with 10 bases between. This CDR3 is 15 amino acids long. CDR3 residues: CASSYSGGQNSPLHF. The CDR3 region has the DNA TGTGCCAGCAGTTACTCCGGGGGGCAGAATTCACCCCTCCACTTT.

This clone occurred once. The gene calls are TRBV2 and TRBJ1-1; D is undetermined. CDR3 length: 13 residues. V gave up 7 bases and J gave up 4 bases, with 13 bases separating them. Looked up from germline, CDR1 is SNHLY and CDR2 is FYNNEI. In DNA, the CDR3 is TGTGCCAGCAAGAAAGAGGGAAGCACTGAAGCTTTCTTT. Protein sequence: CASKKEGSTEAFF.

J is TRBJ2-1 and V is TRBV12-3 or TRBV12-4; D unresolved. Trimming took off 3 bases at V and 15 bases at J, with 12 bases between the two ends. The CDR3 has 11 residues. This CDR3 is CASSFSTKPFF. In nucleotides, the CDR3 is TGTGCCAGCAGTTTTAGTACTAAGCCGTTCTTC.

The chain combines TRBV20-1 with TRBJ1-2; D gene ambiguous. The CDR3 has 11 amino acids. The V and J ends lost 6 bases and 7 bases respectively, with 12 bases between them. Germline loops: CDR1 DFQATT, CDR2 SNEGSKA (reference sequence). CDR3 sequence: CSAPHGSGYTF. In DNA, the CDR3 is TGCAGTGCCCCCCACGGGTCTGGCTACACCTTC.

As to this clone: Other nucleotide sequences in the sample specify the same CDR3. The chain links TRBV7-6 to TRBJ2-7, with 12 bases identical to TRBD1. The CDR3 loop spans 16 amino acids. V lost 1 base to trimming and J lost 5 bases; unmatched junction nucleotides: 6. Germline-derived CDR1 and CDR2 are SGHVS and FNYEAQ. CDR3 amino acids: CASSLDPGTGGDEQYF. For the CDR3, the DNA is TGTGCCAGCAGCTTAGACCCCGGGACAGGGGGCGACGAGCAGTACTTC.

V is TRBV2 and J is TRBJ1-1; D not certain. Germline V gene lookup returns CDR1 SNHLY and CDR2 FYNNEI. The CDR3 has 14 amino acids. The V and J ends lost 8 bases and 4 bases respectively, with 17 bases between them. CDR3 in DNA: TGTGCCAGCTCTTTATTCGGAGGCAGCACTGAAGCTTTCTTT. Translation gives CASSLFGGSTEAFF.

This chain uses TRBV30 with TRBJ1-2, with D perhaps TRBD1 (5 bases). The CDR3 has 14 residues. In germline, CDR1 is GTSNPN, CDR2 SVGIG (reference sequence). V was cut by 0 bases and J by 4 bases, with 12 bases left in between. CDR3 bases: TGTGCCTGGAGTGTACGGCAGGGAAGCTATGGCTACACCTTC. Protein: CAWSVRQGSYGYTF.

The chain has TRBV18 and TRBJ2-1; D is perhaps TRBD1 (5 bases). Trimming left V 2 bases short and J 4 bases short, with 9 bases between. Germline CDR1 and CDR2: KGHSH and LQKENI. The CDR3 extends over 14 amino acids. The CDR3 loop reads CASSPTTEYNEQFF. CDR3 sequence (DNA): TGTGCCAGCTCACCAACGACAGAATACAATGAGCAGTTCTTC. Using reference TRBV18 and TRBJ2-1 for the parts outside the CDR3, the full variable domain is NAGVMQNPRHLVRRRGQEARLRCSPMKGHSHVYWYRQLPEEGLKFMVYLQKENIIDESGMPKERFSAEFPKEGPSILRIQQVVRGDSAAYFCASSPTTEYNEQFFGPGTRLTVL.